This T cell receptor (beta chain) is drawn from a study of beta chain features in type 1 diabetes (dated by TCRdb to 2016 to 2019). Study-level background: Mean age, gender distribution, total cell number and subset yield did not differ between patients and healthy donors. Across all samples, some 110,000,000 sorted cells were examined, and cell number per subset correlated strongly with RNA yield. In the study, TCRB repertoires of sorted circulating CD4+ T cell subsets from recently diagnosed type 1 diabetes patients were compared with those of matched healthy donors. Naive and central memory subsets were obtained from all 30 or so donors, but regulatory and stem cell-like memory subsets were isolated from only 8 patients and about 8 healthy donors. Overall study results and their limits: Because cDNA was sequenced instead of genomic DNA, highly expressing activated cells could be over-represented, though the groups showed no difference in activation or CD3 levels. Naive, central memory and regulatory TCRB repertoires appeared to be more similar among patients than among healthy donors. At VDJ recombination sites, type 1 diabetes patients had fewer insertions and more deleted nucleotides, which implies abnormalities in thymic rearrangement. HLA sub-analyses involved small numbers of individuals, so any influence of HLA type on TCRB rearrangement remained unresolved. In all four CD4+ subsets, TCRB CDR3 length was moderately but significantly shorter in type 1 diabetes patients. PCR may preferentially amplify shorter templates, but because patient and control samples were amplified and corrected together, any resulting skew would affect both groups equally.

A single peripheral blood draw of about 116 mL on average was collected from each donor into heparinised tubes. A BD FACSAria II and a panel including CD45RO, CCR7, CD25, CD127, CD95 and CD27 were used to sort naive, central memory, regulatory and stem cell-like memory CD4+ T cells. A purity above 95% was achieved for all sorted populations. PBMCs were isolated immediately by Lymphoprep density gradient centrifugation and stained directly without culture. To minimize batch effects, samples were stained and sorted in pairs, one healthy donor with one patient per experiment. V gives up 3 bases and J gives up 6 bases, and the segment between their germline ends measures 6 bases. According to the germline V gene, CDR1 reads LGHNA and CDR2 reads YNFKEQ. The CDR3 has 12 amino acids, counting the end cysteine and phenylalanine. Of all the DNA, just the CDR3 is kept, 36 bases in frame from base 1. All of the isolated RNA was reverse transcribed with the High Capacity cDNA Reverse Transcription Kit, so expressed TCRB transcripts were sequenced. Naive, central memory and regulatory T cell samples underwent deep immunoSEQ sequencing, averaging about 3.57 million total reads per sample. Sorted cells were lysed in RLT buffer, and RNA was extracted using DNase-treated RNeasy Micro or Mini kits according to cell number. Each cell subset was processed separately to prevent cross-contamination, with patient and healthy donor samples processed together. Using the immunoSEQ multiplex PCR, TCRB sequences were amplified from cDNA into 87-bp fragments spanning the CDR3 region. Sequencing of the amplicons was done on the Illumina HiSeq platform. The authors processed their data as follows. Synthetic template baselines were used to correct PCR bias computationally, reads within Hamming distance 2 were collapsed together, and singletons that could not be merged were discarded. By aligning reads against IMGT, V, D and J genes, CDR3 length, and insertions or deletions at six rearrangement sites were assigned. Within each subset, clonotype counts were normalized to sorted cell number, and only after that were true diversity and Gini coefficients computed with the tcR R package. Repertoire sharing was quantified using the overlap coefficient calculated on TCRB nucleotide sequences. Out-of-frame TCRB sequences from naive cells were analyzed to stand in for the pre-selection repertoire. The source is immuneACCESS, and TCRdb retained only in-frame sequences with V and J called. Part of the clones is not carried over; for the studies checked, unresolved V genes explain less than half of this, and the remainder is unexplained. Clone size and V and J calls were adopted from that table, with D and trimming inferred from the DNA. This sample holds around 160,000 clones; roughly 60% were observed only once. 0.08% to 0.1% of the sample is in the top ten clones.

Only a few counts were recorded for this clone. The clone's antigen remains unknown. The input lacks base qualities; no much larger clone sits a single base away. The sequence came from a young man with type 1 diabetes. The sample comprised naive CD4+ T cells from blood. The sample's cell subset or site label, decoded: true naive CD4+ T cells. Recombination linked TRBV4-2 to TRBJ1-5; the D segment cannot be called with confidence. The sequenced DNA: TGTGCCAGCAGCCACCTCGGTCAGCCCCAGCATTTT. Its translation is CASSHLGQPQHF.